The 19 T cell receptor beta chains presented below share a single source sample, sequenced in a study of early T cells in non-severe SARS-CoV-2 infection. Using its own MiXCR run on the 5' RACE reads, TCRdb lists one record per CDR3 protein. Among about 33,000 distinct CDR3 sequences listed, about 4.7% were seen once. The specimen was whole blood. The receptors come from an adult who was a healthcare worker with PCR-confirmed SARS-CoV-2 infection or an uninfected control (not recorded which).

This clonotype counts as medium-sized. This sequence joins TRBV12-5 and TRBJ1-1, with D unresolved. V was cut by 1 base and J by 4 bases, with 7 bases left in between. The CDR3 runs to 13 residues. Germline assignment: CDR1 LGHNT and CDR2 FRNRAP. The chain's CDR3 is CASGLGGGTEAFF. The CDR3 bases are TGTGCTAGTGGTTTGGGTGGAGGCACTGAAGCTTTCTTT. Together with reference TRBV12-5 and TRBJ1-1, the CDR3 gives the full variable domain: DARVTQTPRHKVTEMGQEVTMRCQPILGHNTVFWYRQTMMQGLELLAYFRNRAPLDDSGMPKDRFSAEMPDATLATLKIQPSEPRDSAVYFCASGLGGGTEAFFGQGTRLTVV.

V and J are TRBV5-4 and TRBJ2-2, with 7 bases matching TRBD1. The germline CDR1 and CDR2 sequences are SGHNT and YYREEE (reference sequence). The CDR3 totals 15 residues. Germline trimming cut 3 bases from V and 1 base from J; bases unmatched to any gene: 3. This CDR3 reads CASSSGTVNTGELFF. Here the CDR3 DNA reads TGTGCCAGCAGCTCCGGGACAGTGAACACCGGGGAGCTGTTTTTT.

V gene TRBV7-8 combines with J gene TRBJ2-7, with 8 positions matching TRBD1. There are 14 residues in the CDR3. V shed 4 bases and J 3 bases; nucleotides not matched to a gene: 5. The V gene's germline CDR1 is SGHVS and CDR2 FQNEAQ. CDR3 in DNA: TGTGCCAGCAGCTCCCAGGGGGCGCGCTACGAGCAGTACTTC. Residues: CASSSQGARYEQYF.

This rearrangement joins TRBV7-9 to TRBJ2-1; perhaps TRBD2 as D (5 bases). Trimming stripped 4 bases from V and 3 bases from J, with 7 bases between. CDR1 and CDR2 from the germline V gene are SEHNR and FQNEAQ (reference sequence). The CDR3 consists of 13 residues. The CDR3 spells CASSSGLYNEQFF. The CDR3 DNA sequence: TGTGCCAGCAGCTCCGGACTCTACAATGAGCAGTTCTTC.

This clonotype was counted only a few times. The chain recombines TRBV7-2 with TRBJ1-2; the D is unclear. This CDR3 region has 14 residues. Trimming took off 1 base at V and 4 bases at J, with 10 bases between the two ends. Germline V gene data show CDR1 as SGHTA and CDR2 as FQGNSA. CDR3 region: CASSLDTNRYGYTF. The CDR3 DNA reads as TGTGCCAGCAGCTTAGATACCAACCGCTATGGCTACACCTTC.

This clonotype was counted between two and nine times. The chain is built from TRBV2 and TRBJ2-2; D may be TRBD1 (6 bases). The CDR3 spans 16 residues. V shed 3 bases and J shed 0 bases, with 11 bases lying between them. The germline CDR1 and CDR2 sequences are SNHLY and FYNNEI. The CDR3 DNA reads as TGTGCCAGCAGTGACCAGGGGCCCGCGAACACCGGGGAGCTGTTTTTT. Protein product: CASSDQGPANTGELFF.

This clonotype has more than one count but fewer than ten. V is TRBV7-2 and J is TRBJ2-3; no definite D call. V lost 5 bases and J lost 2, with 20 bases in between. CDR1 is SGHTA and CDR2 is FQGNSA in the germline V gene. The CDR3 covers 17 residues. CDR3 coding DNA: TGTGCCAGCAGCCGTGGACGGCGGTCATTGTTCACAGATACGCAGTATTTT. Translation gives CASSRGRRSLFTDTQYF. Together with reference TRBV7-2 and TRBJ2-3, the CDR3 gives the full variable domain: GAGVSQSPSNKVTEKGKDVELRCDPISGHTALYWYRQSLGQGLEFLIYFQGNSAPDKSGLPSDRFSAERTGGSVSTLTIQRTQQEDSAVYLCASSRGRRSLFTDTQYFGPGTRLTVL.

This clonotype was recorded many times. The chain links TRBV5-4 to TRBJ1-1; TRBD1 aligns across 9 bases. The CDR3 loop spans 15 amino acids. The germline V gene has CDR1 SGHNT and CDR2 YYREEE (reference sequence). Unmatched junction bases numbered 4, after V lost 4 bases and J lost 0 bases. As DNA, the CDR3 is TGTGCCAGCAGCACCGGGACAGGGATGAACACTGAAGCTTTCTTT. This sequence encodes CASSTGTGMNTEAFF.

The gene calls are TRBV3-1 and TRBJ2-3; tentatively, D is TRBD2 (6 bases). This CDR3 has 15 amino acids. The V gene lost 4 bases and the J gene lost 2 bases, with 13 bases spanning the gap. Germline-derived CDR1 and CDR2 are LGHDT and YNNKEL (reference sequence). This CDR3 is CASSRDFSTTDTQYF. The CDR3 bases are TGTGCCAGCAGCCGGGACTTTTCTACCACAGATACGCAGTATTTT.

This clonotype was counted ten times or more. The chain has TRBV6-5 and TRBJ1-1; no clear D gene. Germline assignment: CDR1 MNHEY and CDR2 SVGAGI. The germline V and J ends were trimmed by 9 bases and 0 bases, with 11 bases remaining between them. The CDR3 runs 13 residues. In nucleotides, the CDR3 is TGTGCCAGGATTGGGGTCCTGAACACTGAAGCTTTCTTT. This gives the protein CARIGVLNTEAFF.

CDR3 region: CASSSEPSETQYF. In DNA, the CDR3 is TGCGCCAGCAGTTCAGAACCCTCAGAGACCCAGTACTTC. The J gene is TRBJ2-5, the V gene TRBV5-1; no clear D. Trimming removed 5 bases at V and 4 bases at J, with 12 bases between. The CDR3 runs to 13 residues. Germline CDR1 reads SGHRS; CDR2 reads YFSETQ.

This clonotype was seen at least ten times. The chain recombines TRBV6-2 or TRBV6-3 with TRBJ2-2, with unresolved D. This CDR3 is 11 amino acids long. Germline V gene sequence: CDR1 MNHEY, CDR2 SVGEGT. Deletions cut 5 bases from V and 2 bases from J, with 0 bases between. The DNA for the CDR3 is TGTGCCAGCAGTAACACCGGGGAGCTGTTTTTT. Translating it yields CASSNTGELFF.

This clonotype was counted at least ten times. The genes are TRBV3-1 and TRBJ2-7; no firm D call. CDR1 and CDR2 from the germline V gene are LGHDT and YNNKEL (reference sequence). CDR3 length: 14 amino acids. The V and J ends lost 4 bases and 2 bases respectively, with 12 bases between them. CDR3 amino acids: CASSRVQGPYEQYF. The CDR3 DNA follows: TGTGCCAGCAGCCGGGTGCAAGGTCCCTACGAGCAGTACTTC.

This clonotype was counted ten times or more. This chain links TRBV7-2 with TRBJ2-5; 8 bases map to TRBD2. Losses at the gene ends were 5 bases for V and 5 bases for J; bases not matched to a gene: 13. The CDR3 length is 16 residues. Germline CDR1 is SGHTA and CDR2 is FQGNSA. CDR3: CASSPVGGGPSETQYF. The DNA for the CDR3 is TGTGCCAGCAGCCCCGTCGGGGGGGGCCCCTCGGAGACCCAGTACTTC. Together with reference TRBV7-2 and TRBJ2-5, the CDR3 gives the full variable domain: GAGVSQSPSNKVTEKGKDVELRCDPISGHTALYWYRQSLGQGLEFLIYFQGNSAPDKSGLPSDRFSAERTGGSVSTLTIQRTQQEDSAVYLCASSPVGGGPSETQYFGPGTRLLVL.

This clonotype came up many times. V usage is TRBV5-1 and J usage is TRBJ2-2, with D hard to call. The CDR3 has 12 residues. V was cut by 0 bases and J by 6 bases, with 3 bases left in between. From germline, CDR1 is SGHRS and CDR2 YFSETQ. As DNA, the CDR3 is TGCGCCAGCAGCTTGGCTCCCGGGGAGCTGTTTTTT. It specifies CASSLAPGELFF.

This clonotype appeared many times. The chain links TRBV28 to TRBJ2-7; 7 bases are shared with TRBD1. Germline CDR1 reads MDHEN; CDR2 reads SYDVKM. The CDR3 sequence is 15 residues long. V dropped 7 bases and J dropped 3; count of bases not matched to a gene: 12. This chain's CDR3 is CASILSGQSRYEQYF. CDR3 in DNA: TGTGCCAGCATATTATCGGGACAGAGTCGCTACGAGCAGTACTTC.

Many counts were recorded for this clonotype. J is TRBJ1-4 and V is TRBV18, with D hard to call. Looked up from germline, CDR1 is KGHSH and CDR2 is LQKENI. This CDR3 contains 15 residues. The germline V and J ends were trimmed by 3 bases and 5 bases, with 13 bases remaining between them. Here the CDR3 reads CASSPSIAENEKLFF. The CDR3 coding sequence is TGTGCCAGCTCACCCTCGATCGCGGAGAATGAAAAACTGTTTTTT.

This clonotype was seen at least ten times. The V gene is TRBV3-1, the J gene TRBJ2-3, with TRBD2 matching over 7 bases. The CDR3 loop spans 13 amino acids. CDR1 LGHDT and CDR2 YNNKEL come from the germline V gene (reference sequence). V lost 4 bases to trimming and J lost 6 bases; unmatched junction nucleotides: 4. The CDR3 here is CASSPREGDTQYF. CDR3 nucleotide sequence: TGTGCCAGCAGCCCCAGGGAGGGGGATACGCAGTATTTT.

In its sample, this clonotype was seen many times. This rearrangement joins TRBV20-1 to TRBJ2-5, with 8 bases that match TRBD2. In germline, CDR1 is DFQATT, CDR2 SNEGSKA (reference sequence). V was pared by 6 bases and J by 0 bases, with 12 bases of the junction left unmatched. This CDR3 contains 16 residues. CDR3 DNA sequence: TGCAGTGCAAATCGCGGGGTAGCGGGGAACCAAGAGACCCAGTACTTC. This sequence encodes CSANRGVAGNQETQYF.